A single sample is the source of the 21 T cell receptor beta chains below, sequenced in a study of blood T cell repertoires in COVID-19. Clones were read by immunoSEQ multiplex PCR, and TCRdb kept only the in-frame ones, dropping some. This table has around 450,000 clones, 90% appearing once. The material sequenced was PBMCs or T cells enriched from blood (not recorded which). The receptors originated from a man younger than 35 who had recovered from COVID-19.

This clone was observed a few times. The chain employs TRBV5-5 and TRBJ2-3; 7 bases align to TRBD2. In germline, CDR1 is SGHKS, CDR2 YYEKEE (reference sequence). CDR3 length equals 16 residues. V trimming: 0 bases; J trimming: 1 base; junction bases outside the gene matches: 5. The CDR3 loop reads CASSLGGGTGTDTQYF. CDR3 in DNA: TGTGCCAGCAGCTTGGGCGGGGGAACTGGCACAGATACGCAGTATTTT.

This clone was observed a handful of times. The chain recombines TRBV5-1 with TRBJ2-5; 10 nucleotides match TRBD2. V was pared by 5 bases and J by 5 bases, with 6 bases of the junction left unmatched. The CDR3 has 14 residues. Germline CDR1 SGHRS, CDR2 YFSETQ. The CDR3 spells CASSSAGGLETQYF. The CDR3 nucleotides are TGCGCCAGCAGTTCAGCGGGGGGGCTGGAGACCCAGTACTTC.

The genes are TRBV7-2 and TRBJ2-1; no firm D call. V lost 5 bases and J 10 bases, leaving 15 bases between the germline ends. Germline values: CDR1 SGHTA, CDR2 FQGNSA. The CDR3 spans 13 residues. The CDR3 spells CASSPGVIREQFF. DNA of the CDR3: TGTGCCAGCAGCCCTGGAGTTATCCGAGAGCAGTTCTTC.

The genes are TRBV5-1 and TRBJ2-7, with D perhaps matching TRBD1 (6 bases). Germline values: CDR1 SGHRS, CDR2 YFSETQ. The V gene lost 0 bases and the J gene lost 4 bases, with 11 bases spanning the gap. The CDR3 extends over 14 amino acids. CDR3 bases: TGCGCCAGCAGCTTGGACAAAAGGGGGTACGAGCAGTACTTC. This encodes CASSLDKRGYEQYF.

This clone appeared a single time. The chain joins TRBV13 to TRBJ2-7; 11 positions agree with TRBD1. The CDR3 covers 15 residues. Germline values: CDR1 PRHDT, CDR2 FYEKMQ (reference sequence). J gave up 3 bases and V 2 bases, and 3 bases lay outside the gene matches. CDR3 residues: CASSLSGTGGYEQYF. The CDR3 region has the DNA TGTGCCAGCAGCTTATCCGGGACAGGGGGCTACGAGCAGTACTTC.

This clone was detected a few times. J is TRBJ2-3 and V is TRBV5-6, with 8 bases lining up with TRBD1. V shed 4 bases and J 3 bases; nucleotides not matched to a gene: 10. Germline V gene data show CDR1 as SGHDT and CDR2 as YYEEEE. The CDR3 consists of 16 residues. CDR3 nucleotide sequence: TGTGCCAGCAGCGCCGGGACAGGTAGTAGTACAGATACGCAGTATTTT. As protein: CASSAGTGSSTDTQYF.

The CDR3 sequence: CASGPGPNTEAFF. DNA of the CDR3: TGTGCCAGCGGTCCAGGGCCGAACACTGAAGCTTTCTTT. This sequence joins TRBV9 and TRBJ1-1; tentatively, D is TRBD1 (5 bases). This CDR3 has 13 residues. CDR1 is SGDLS and CDR2 is YYNGEE in the germline V gene. Trimming removed 7 bases from V and 1 base from J, with 11 bases in between. Together with reference TRBV9 and TRBJ1-1, the CDR3 gives the full variable domain: DSGVTQTPKHLITATGQRVTLRCSPRSGDLSVYWYQQSLDQGLQFLIQYYNGEERAKGNILERFSAQQFPDLHSELNLSSLELGDSALYFCASGPGPNTEAFFGQGTRLTVV.

The chain carries TRBV5-1 and TRBJ2-1, with 8 bases that match TRBD2. The CDR3 covers 15 residues. The germline V gene has CDR1 SGHRS and CDR2 YFSETQ. V was pared by 7 bases and J by 6 bases, with 12 bases of the junction left unmatched. CDR3 loop: CASHPGGALSNEQFF. The CDR3 DNA sequence: TGCGCCAGCCATCCCGGGGGGGCCCTTTCCAATGAGCAGTTCTTC.

The genes are TRBV18 and TRBJ1-1; possibly TRBD1 for D (5 bases). Trimming shortened V by 3 bases and J by 6 bases, and 20 bases separated the two germline ends. The CDR3 covers 16 residues. The germline V gene encodes CDR1 KGHSH and CDR2 LQKENI. CDR3 sequence: CASSPAAQGSFSEAFF. The DNA for the CDR3 is TGTGCCAGCTCACCTGCGGCCCAGGGTAGTTTCTCTGAAGCTTTCTTT.

The table lists this clone with a count of one. This chain uses TRBV6-1 with TRBJ1-4; the D gene is possibly TRBD1 (5 bases). This CDR3 has 16 amino acids. V shed 3 bases and J shed 7 bases, with 18 bases lying between them. Germline V gene sequence: CDR1 MNHNS, CDR2 SASEGT. The CDR3 reads CASSEDAGLEAEKLFF. CDR3 in DNA: TGTGCCAGCAGTGAGGATGCGGGGCTTGAGGCTGAAAAACTGTTTTTT.

The rearrangement links TRBV4-2 to TRBJ2-7; tentative D call: TRBD2 (6 bases). From germline, CDR1 is LGHNA and CDR2 YNFKEQ. The CDR3 loop spans 14 amino acids. Trimming cost V 1 base and J 6 bases, with 13 bases left between them. CDR3 in DNA: TGTGCCAGCAGCCAAGTCGGGGAGCGGGTCGAGCAGTACTTC. Translated, it gives CASSQVGERVEQYF.

The CDR3 protein is CASSVATSGNEQFF. The CDR3 bases are TGTGCCAGCAGCGTAGCTACTAGCGGCAATGAGCAGTTCTTC. J is TRBJ2-1 and V is TRBV9, with 8 bases matching TRBD2. There are 14 residues in the CDR3. V was clipped by 0 bases and J by 6 bases; unmatched bases: 2. CDR1 is SGDLS and CDR2 is YYNGEE in the germline V gene.

The chain employs TRBV4-1 and TRBJ1-5, with D possibly TRBD1 on 6 matching bases. The CDR3 is 15 amino acids. Trimming removed 1 base at V and 4 bases at J, with 11 bases between. Germline values: CDR1 MGHRA, CDR2 YSYEKL. CDR3 coding DNA: TGCGCCAGCAGCCAAGTGGGGACACCGAATCAGCCCCAGCATTTT. It yields the protein CASSQVGTPNQPQHF.

This clone showed up just a few times. Here the CDR3 reads CASSPPTADEQFF. The CDR3 DNA is TGTGCCAGCTCACCACCGACAGCCGATGAGCAGTTCTTC. The chain is built from TRBV18 and TRBJ2-1, with a weak D call TRBD1 (5 bases). Trimming pared 0 bases from V and 8 bases from J, leaving 8 bases between. Germline CDR1 is KGHSH and CDR2 is LQKENI. The CDR3 totals 13 residues.

V is TRBV11-2 and J is TRBJ1-4; 9 positions match TRBD1. The germline gives CDR1 SGHAT, CDR2 FQNNGV. Trimming removed 1 base from V and 7 bases from J; junction bases left unmatched: 1. This CDR3 spans 14 amino acids. CDR3 sequence: CASSLGQGGEKLFF. As DNA, the CDR3 is TGTGCCAGCAGCTTAGGACAGGGGGGTGAAAAACTGTTTTTT.

The V and J genes are TRBV28 and TRBJ1-6; TRBD1 agrees at 7 bases. This CDR3 contains 15 residues. Germline trimming cut 5 bases from V and 7 bases from J; bases unmatched to any gene: 8. From germline, CDR1 is MDHEN and CDR2 SYDVKM. The CDR3, as DNA: TGTGCCAGCAGTCACGCCGACAGGGTAAATTCACCCCTCCACTTT. Its protein product is CASSHADRVNSPLHF.

This chain joins TRBV5-1 and TRBJ1-2; tentatively, D is TRBD1 (5 bases). The CDR3 has 12 residues. Between the trimmed V and J ends, which lost 3 bases and 8 bases, there was a span of 11 bases. Germline assignment: CDR1 SGHRS and CDR2 YFSETQ. The CDR3 region is CASSYDHRGYTF. The CDR3, as DNA: TGCGCCAGCAGCTATGACCACAGGGGCTACACCTTC.

The J gene is TRBJ2-7, the V gene TRBV28; D call uncertain. V lost 2 bases and J lost 3, with 20 bases in between. Looked up from germline, CDR1 is MDHEN and CDR2 is SYDVKM. There are 17 residues in the CDR3. CDR3 sequence reads: CASSLSTSSPTIYEQYF. The CDR3 coding sequence is TGTGCCAGCAGTTTAAGTACGTCGTCCCCTACGATCTACGAGCAGTACTTC.

The genes are TRBV2 and TRBJ1-1; TRBD1 is a possible D gene (5 bases). The germline CDR1 and CDR2 sequences are SNHLY and FYNNEI. The CDR3 sequence is 15 residues long. V was pared by 7 bases and J by 5 bases, with 20 bases between. Here the CDR3 reads CASIKNGGRNTEAFF. The CDR3 DNA reads as TGTGCCAGCATTAAAAACGGGGGACGTAATACTGAAGCTTTCTTT.

The chain joins TRBV5-5 to TRBJ1-1; 10 bases fit TRBD1. Germline V lookup: CDR1 SGHKS, CDR2 YYEKEE (reference sequence). The CDR3 sequence is 16 residues long. The junction had 7 bases not matched to a gene; V was cut back by 4 bases and J by 1 base. CDR3 in DNA: TGTGCCAGCAGCCCAACGGGACAGGGGACGAACACTGAAGCTTTCTTT. Its protein is CASSPTGQGTNTEAFF. Full variable domain (remainder filled in from reference TRBV5-5 and TRBJ1-1): DAGVTQSPTHLIKTRGQQVTLRCSPISGHKSVSWYQQVLGQGPQFIFQYYEKEERGRGNFPDRFSARQFPNYSSELNVNALLLGDSALYLCASSPTGQGTNTEAFFGQGTRLTVV.

This clone came up once. The V and J genes are TRBV18 and TRBJ2-5; D is unclear. CDR1 KGHSH and CDR2 LQKENI come from the germline V gene. The ends were cut back, 3 bases at V and 5 bases at J, with 13 bases in the middle. The CDR3 totals 14 residues. The chain's CDR3 is CASSPPLPVETQYF. The CDR3 region has the DNA TGTGCCAGCTCACCTCCCCTCCCAGTGGAGACCCAGTACTTC.